These 25 T cell receptor beta chains were all obtained from the same sample, sequenced in a study of T cells in Graves' hyperthyroidism and ophthalmopathy. The TCR beta CDR3 regions underwent amplification using RNA transcripts as the source. HTBI primers were used for first-round RT-PCR of the TCR CDR3. TCRdb re-called the multiplex PCR reads with MiXCR, one entry per CDR3 protein. The table has about 640,000 distinct CDR3 sequences, less than 25% seen once. Material: blood. These receptors were obtained from a man aged 25-45 years with Graves' ophthalmopathy.

This rearrangement joins TRBV6-1 to TRBJ1-2, with 8 bases identical to TRBD1. V lost 3 bases and J lost 5; bases outside the gene matches: 8. The germline gives CDR1 MNHNS, CDR2 SASEGT. The CDR3 runs to 15 residues. For the CDR3, the DNA is TGTGCCAGCAGTGATAGACAGGGGAGGGCTTATGGCTACACCTTC. As protein: CASSDRQGRAYGYTF.

This clonotype was detected many times. The chain couples TRBV7-2 to TRBJ1-6, with a possible D match to TRBD1 (6 bases). This CDR3 is built from 17 residues. V dropped 7 bases and J dropped 7 bases, with 23 bases sitting between them. Germline V gene lookup returns CDR1 SGHTA and CDR2 FQGNSA. Here the CDR3 reads CASTKDRFPTRNSPLHF. The CDR3 region has the DNA TGTGCCAGCACCAAGGACAGATTTCCGACCAGGAATTCACCCCTCCACTTT.

This clonotype was counted many times. The chain recombines TRBV3-1 with TRBJ2-7, with TRBD2 matching 7 bases. The CDR3 totals 16 residues. The germline CDR1 and CDR2 sequences are LGHDT and YNNKEL (reference sequence). V was pared by 0 bases and J by 7 bases, with 12 bases of the junction left unmatched. The CDR3 reads CASSQEGGRPHGEQYF. CDR3 nucleotides: TGTGCCAGCAGCCAAGAAGGCGGGAGACCCCATGGGGAGCAGTACTTC.

This rearrangement joins TRBV10-3 to TRBJ2-7, with TRBD1 matching over 7 bases. The trim removed 7 bases at V and 3 bases at J, leaving 6 bases unmatched. The CDR3 consists of 13 residues. Germline values: CDR1 ENHRY, CDR2 SYGVKD. The CDR3 DNA sequence: TGTGCCATCAAAAGGACAGGCATCTACGAGCAGTACTTC. This codes for CAIKRTGIYEQYF.

Worth noting for this clonotype: A much more abundant neighbour one base away suggests this may be a read error. The chain couples TRBV7-8 to TRBJ2-7; D gene uncertain. Per the germline V gene, CDR1 is SGHVS and CDR2 is FQNEAQ. The CDR3 length is 15 residues. Trimming left V 5 bases short and J 6 bases short, with 20 bases between. This CDR3 is CASSVKTGNPCEQYF. The CDR3 coding sequence is TGTGCCAGCAGCGTCAAGACTGGTAATCCCTGCGAGCAGTACTTC.

This chain links TRBV3-1 with TRBJ2-1; D remains unclear. V was trimmed by 5 bases and J by 6 bases, leaving 11 bases between them. Germline V gene sequence: CDR1 LGHDT, CDR2 YNNKEL (reference sequence). The CDR3 consists of 13 residues. CDR3 protein: CASSKGPINEQFF. Here the CDR3 DNA reads TGTGCCAGCAGCAAAGGGCCAATCAATGAGCAGTTCTTC.

The chain has TRBV20-1 and TRBJ2-3; 8 nucleotides match TRBD2. Germline V gene lookup returns CDR1 DFQATT and CDR2 SNEGSKA (reference sequence). The CDR3 spans 18 residues. V lost 0 bases and J lost 4; bases outside the gene matches: 15. CDR3 region: CSARDGSLGGRRADTQYF. CDR3 DNA sequence: TGCAGTGCTAGAGATGGGTCCTTAGGCGGGAGGAGGGCAGATACGCAGTATTTT.

V gene TRBV30 combines with J gene TRBJ2-7; 9 nucleotides agree with TRBD1. The CDR3 contains 14 residues. Germline assignment: CDR1 GTSNPN and CDR2 SVGIG (reference sequence). Trimming at V came to 5 bases and at J to 2 bases, leaving 7 bases not matched to a gene. The CDR3 loop is CAWARQGGTYEQYF. The CDR3 DNA is TGTGCCTGGGCGAGACAGGGGGGGACCTACGAGCAGTACTTC.

This clonotype was counted many times. The genes are TRBV12-3 or TRBV12-4 and TRBJ1-2; no clear D. This CDR3 has 13 residues. V was shortened by 3 bases and J by 7 bases, with 12 bases between the two germline ends. The CDR3 DNA sequence: TGTGCCAGCAGTTTTGGTCAATGGAGTGGCTACACCTTC. Amino acid sequence: CASSFGQWSGYTF.

This clonotype was counted between two and nine times. The V call is TRBV5-4, the J call TRBJ2-3, with 8 bases aligning to TRBD2. Germline V gene sequence: CDR1 SGHNT, CDR2 YYREEE (reference sequence). The CDR3 sequence is 15 residues long. V was clipped by 2 bases and J by 1 base; unmatched bases: 3. CDR3 in amino acids: CASSFSGRGTDTQYF. CDR3 nucleotides: TGTGCCAGCAGCTTCAGCGGGAGAGGCACAGATACGCAGTATTTT.

About this clonotype: Compared with germline, one end of the junction differs, possibly owing to a read error. V gene TRBV29-1 combines with J gene TRBJ2-1, with D uncertain. CDR1 and CDR2 from the germline V gene are SQVTM and ANQGSEA. This CDR3 has 13 residues. The CDR3 region has the DNA TGCAGCGTTGCAAAGAGCTCCTACAATGAGCAGTCCTTC. This codes for CSVAKSSYNEQSF.

This clonotype was observed at least ten times. This chain connects TRBV12-3 or TRBV12-4 to TRBJ1-1; D call uncertain. CDR3 length equals 11 residues. Between the trimmed V and J ends, which lost 7 bases and 5 bases, there was a span of 8 bases. The CDR3, as DNA: TGTGCCAGCACCCAGACGACTGAAGCTTTCTTT. Translated, it gives CASTQTTEAFF.

This clonotype was counted many times. The chain carries TRBV15 and TRBJ2-5; 11 bases align to TRBD2. With 0 bases clipped from V and 1 base from J, the junction kept 4 bases outside the gene matches. The germline gives CDR1 LNHNV, CDR2 YYDKDF (reference sequence). This CDR3 comprises 17 residues. CDR3 nucleotides: TGTGCCACCAGCAGAGAAGTTGGGACTAGCGGCCAAGAGACCCAGTACTTC. Its translation is CATSREVGTSGQETQYF.

J is TRBJ2-6 and V is TRBV24-1; 8 bases fit TRBD2. Germline V gene lookup returns CDR1 KGHDR and CDR2 SFDVKD. There are 17 residues in the CDR3. V shed 4 bases and J 3 bases; nucleotides not matched to a gene: 7. The CDR3 nucleotides are TGTGCCACCAGTGAGGCGGGGGGACCGGGTGGGGCCAACGTCCTGACTTTC. This translates into CATSEAGGPGGANVLTF.

This clonotype was observed a handful of times. The chain recombines TRBV19 with TRBJ2-6; tentative D call: TRBD1 (6 bases). Trimming left V 8 bases short and J 1 base short, with 9 bases between. Germline assignment: CDR1 LNHDA and CDR2 SQIVND (reference sequence). This CDR3 region has 14 residues. CDR3 sequence (DNA): TGTGCCAGTGGGGACACGTCTGGGGCCAACGTCCTGACTTTC. It codes for CASGDTSGANVLTF.

This clonotype was seen more than once but under ten times. The chain links TRBV11-2 to TRBJ2-1; 8 bases match TRBD2. Germline CDR1 reads SGHAT; CDR2 reads FQNNGV. The CDR3 has 15 amino acids. The trim removed 3 bases at V and 5 bases at J, leaving 6 bases unmatched. CDR3 amino acids: CASSLPGLGHNEQFF. CDR3 bases: TGTGCCAGCAGCTTGCCGGGACTAGGTCACAATGAGCAGTTCTTC. Looking up the rest from reference TRBV11-2 and TRBJ2-1 gives the full variable domain: EAGVAQSPRYKIIEKRQSVAFWCNPISGHATLYWYQQILGQGPKLLIQFQNNGVVDDSQLPKDRFSAERLKGVDSTLKIQPAKLEDSAVYLCASSLPGLGHNEQFFGPGTRLTVL.

In this sample, this clonotype turned up a few times. This chain uses TRBV5-5 with TRBJ2-7, with D possibly being TRBD2 (5 bases). The CDR3 has 14 amino acids. Germline CDR1 SGHKS, CDR2 YYEKEE (reference sequence). V lost 5 bases and J 1 base, leaving 13 bases between the germline ends. CDR3 loop: CASRDWTGSYEQYF. The CDR3 nucleotides read TGTGCCAGCAGGGACTGGACGGGTTCCTACGAGCAGTACTTC.

The chain uses TRBV12-3 or TRBV12-4 and TRBJ2-1; 12 bases map to TRBD2. This CDR3 spans 17 amino acids. Trimming cost V 5 bases and J 9 bases; bases outside gene matches: 14. This CDR3 is CASSIGLAGIGGGEQFF. The CDR3 DNA sequence: TGTGCCAGCAGTATAGGACTAGCGGGAATTGGGGGGGGTGAGCAGTTCTTC.

This clonotype was detected only a few times. The chain couples TRBV24-1 to TRBJ2-1; 13 bases line up with TRBD2. The CDR3 has 18 residues. Germline lookup yields CDR1 KGHDR and CDR2 SFDVKD. V lost 5 bases to trimming and J lost 10 bases; unmatched junction nucleotides: 16. The CDR3 DNA is TGTGCCACCAGTGGGACTAGCGGGAGCTTCCGCCTTTTGGACGAGCAGTTCTTC. Protein sequence: CATSGTSGSFRLLDEQFF.

Only a few counts were recorded for this clonotype. The genes are TRBV28 and TRBJ2-1, with 12 bases that match TRBD2. The V and J ends lost 2 bases and 7 bases, in that order; junction bases with no gene match: 15. Germline CDR1 and CDR2: MDHEN and SYDVKM. This CDR3 spans 19 amino acids. In DNA form, the CDR3 reads TGTGCCAGCAGTTTAACTGGGGTTCAAGCTAGCGGGAGGGGTAATGAGCAGTTCTTC. Its translation: CASSLTGVQASGRGNEQFF.

The chain recombines TRBV12-3 or TRBV12-4 with TRBJ2-7; TRBD1 matches at 9 bases. Losses at the gene ends were 5 bases for V and 2 bases for J; bases not matched to a gene: 4. The CDR3 is 14 residues long. DNA for the CDR3: TGTGCCAGCAGTCCTTGGACAGGGGCCTACGAGCAGTACTTC. Protein product: CASSPWTGAYEQYF.

This clonotype was observed a handful of times. V and J are TRBV30 and TRBJ2-1; no reliable D call. Germline values: CDR1 GTSNPN, CDR2 SVGIG (reference sequence). V lost 0 bases and J 4 bases, leaving 7 bases between the germline ends. The CDR3 runs 13 residues. The CDR3 region is CAWSVGQYNEQFF. The CDR3 nucleotides read TGTGCCTGGAGTGTAGGCCAGTACAATGAGCAGTTCTTC.

The V call is TRBV28, the J call TRBJ2-7, with TRBD1 as a possible D gene (6 bases). Germline loops: CDR1 MDHEN, CDR2 SYDVKM. The V and J ends lost 6 bases and 4 bases respectively, with 19 bases between them. This CDR3 comprises 15 residues. CDR3 DNA: TGTGCCAGCAGAGGCGAACAGGGTTTAGGGTACGAGCAGTACTTC. It translates to CASRGEQGLGYEQYF. Based on the CDR3 plus reference TRBV28 and TRBJ2-7, the full variable domain is DVKVTQSSRYLVKRTGEKVFLECVQDMDHENMFWYRQDPGLGLRLIYFSYDVKMKEKGDIPEGYSVSREKKERFSLILESASTNQTSMYLCASRGEQGLGYEQYFGPGTRLTVT.

This clonotype showed up many times. The rearrangement uses TRBV3-1 and TRBJ1-1; a weak D match, TRBD1 (6 bases). Germline CDR1 reads LGHDT; CDR2 reads YNNKEL (reference sequence). V was trimmed by 4 bases and J by 1 base, leaving 7 bases between them. This CDR3 is 13 amino acids long. In DNA form, the CDR3 reads TGTGCCAGCAGCCGGACAGAGAACACTGAAGCTTTCTTT. Translation gives CASSRTENTEAFF.

The chain is built from TRBV29-1 and TRBJ2-7; 8 nucleotides line up with TRBD2. In germline, CDR1 is SQVTM, CDR2 ANQGSEA. The CDR3 is 14 residues long. J gave up 4 bases and V 4 bases, and 9 bases lay outside the gene matches. In DNA form, the CDR3 reads TGCAGCGTTGGCCCGGGACTAGTAGGTTACGAGCAGTACTTC. Translated, it gives CSVGPGLVGYEQYF.